The T cell receptor (beta chain) under discussion was sequenced for a study of blood T cell repertoires in COVID-19. Whole-study context: The United States, Italy and Spain supplied acute and convalescent COVID-19 samples. From T cells, B-cell-depleted T cells, or PBMCs came the material, which was cDNA or gDNA.

The assay was immunoSEQ multiplex PCR, and TCRdb's table has in-frame clones only and misses some. The sample holds roughly 180,000 clones, more than 70% seen once. The CDR3 has 18 residues. The V segment lost 0 bases and the J segment 5 bases; nucleotides outside the gene matches: 9. Germline V CDR1 and CDR2: LNHDA, SQIVND (reference sequence). The source material was peripheral blood. The sequence derives from a woman aged 55-70 years with acute or convalescent COVID-19. The chain links TRBV19 to TRBJ1-6; 8 nucleotides match TRBD1. This CDR3 is CASSIDRDRLLNNSPLHF. The CDR3 DNA reads as TGTGCCAGTAGTATAGACCGGGACAGGCTGTTAAATAATTCACCCCTCCACTTT.